This TCR beta chain was captured in a study of T cell changes during pregnancy in multiple sclerosis. TCRdb's copy holds only in-frame clones and misses some; the assay was immunoSEQ multiplex PCR. The sample has approximately 39,000 clones; around 87% are singletons. Germline V lookup: CDR1 SGDLS, CDR2 YYNGEE. The CDR3 is 14 amino acids. The V gene lost 0 bases and the J gene lost 9 bases, with 16 bases spanning the gap. The specimen was CD4+ T cells from peripheral blood mononuclear cells, collected in the second trimester of pregnancy. The rearrangement links TRBV9 to TRBJ2-7; a possible D gene is TRBD2 (5 bases). The sequence was collected from a female donor with multiple sclerosis, enrolled in a pregnancy study. The CDR3 nucleotides are TGTGCCAGCAGCGTAGACGGTACTAGTCGGAGGCAGTACTTC. Translating gives CASSVDGTSRRQYF.